This TCR beta chain was captured in a study of identical twins. This clonotype appeared many times. Its antigen is not known. Points from the study as a whole: Insertions were reduced in abundant cord blood beta clonotypes but not in memory repertoires. Compared with models, monozygotic twins showed more out-of-frame TCR alpha sharing.

This CDR3 contains 16 residues. Trimming removed 5 bases from V and 9 bases from J, with 25 bases in between. Germline assignment: CDR1 SEHNR and CDR2 FQNEAQ (reference sequence). The cDNA had a unique molecular identifier and a template-switch universal primer site. TCRdb recomputed calls from the 5' RACE reads with MiXCR, one row per CDR3 protein. The sample yields about 240,000 distinct CDR3 sequences, under 12% seen once. The receptor was derived from a man between 50 and 59 years old in good health. Sequencing was carried out using memory T cells sorted from blood. The chain combines TRBV7-9 with TRBJ1-2, with unresolved D. For the CDR3, the DNA is TGTGCCAGCAGCATCGGAGGGAGCAAATTTGGTGTGAGCTACACCTTC. The encoded protein is CASSIGGSKFGVSYTF.